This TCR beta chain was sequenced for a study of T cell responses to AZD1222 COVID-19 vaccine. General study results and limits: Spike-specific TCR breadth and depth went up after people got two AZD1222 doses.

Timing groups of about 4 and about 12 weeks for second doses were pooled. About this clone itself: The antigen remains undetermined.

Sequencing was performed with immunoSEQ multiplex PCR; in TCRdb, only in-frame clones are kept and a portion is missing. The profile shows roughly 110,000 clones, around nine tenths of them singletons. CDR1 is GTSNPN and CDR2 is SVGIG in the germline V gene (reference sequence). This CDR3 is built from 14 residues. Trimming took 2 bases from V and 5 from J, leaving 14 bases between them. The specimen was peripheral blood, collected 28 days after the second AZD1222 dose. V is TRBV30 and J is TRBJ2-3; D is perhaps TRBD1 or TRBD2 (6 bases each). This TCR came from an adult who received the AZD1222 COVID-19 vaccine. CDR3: CAWSRRGAKDTQYF. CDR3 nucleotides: TGTGCCTGGAGTAGGAGGGGGGCTAAAGATACGCAGTATTTT.